This is a list of T cell receptor beta chains from one sample in a study of blood T cells in healthy people across ages. TCRdb reprocessed the 5' RACE reads via MiXCR and lists one record per CDR3 protein. The table has roughly 550,000 distinct CDR3 sequences, about 25% seen once. These data also featured in a second study, about T cells of mothers and their children.

Sequencing was done on a sample of blood. The origin of the receptors is a boy aged 5 to 17 in good health. CDR3s include the opening cysteine and the closing phenylalanine or tryptophan. The order of the fields is J gene, D gene, clone size, V gene, CDR3 protein, CDR3 DNA. The D gene is left open where the match is weak. Not every row has a clone size; where given, it reads once, few, many or a size class.

J gene: TRBJ1-2; D gene: TRBD1; clone size: -; V gene: TRBV28; CDR3 protein: CASSYRGQLYGYTF; CDR3 DNA: TGTGCCAGCAGTTACAGGGGACAACTCTATGGCTACACCTTC
J gene: TRBJ1-2; D gene: -; clone size: -; V gene: TRBV29-1; CDR3 protein: CSVEDTVVRTAGYTF; CDR3 DNA: TGCAGCGTTGAAGACACAGTGGTTCGGACGGCAGGCTACACCTTC
J gene: TRBJ2-1; D gene: -; clone size: -; V gene: TRBV19; CDR3 protein: CASNMEGANEQFF; CDR3 DNA: TGTGCCAGTAACATGGAGGGGGCGAATGAGCAGTTCTTC
J gene: TRBJ1-4; D gene: -; clone size: few; V gene: TRBV28; CDR3 protein: CASSLFQGINEKLFF; CDR3 DNA: TGTGCCAGCAGTTTATTTCAGGGGATTAATGAAAAACTGTTTTTT
J gene: TRBJ2-1; D gene: TRBD2; clone size: many; V gene: TRBV7-9; CDR3 protein: CASSTGREYNEQFF; CDR3 DNA: TGTGCCAGCAGCACCGGGAGGGAGTACAATGAGCAGTTCTTC
J gene: TRBJ1-4; D gene: -; clone size: -; V gene: TRBV6-1; CDR3 protein: CASRLQAAGEKLFF; CDR3 DNA: TGTGCCAGCAGGTTACAGGCCGCAGGTGAAAAACTGTTTTTT
J gene: TRBJ2-5; D gene: -; clone size: -; V gene: TRBV18; CDR3 protein: CASPPRNQETQYF; CDR3 DNA: TGTGCCAGCCCACCCCGTAACCAAGAGACCCAGTACTTC
J gene: TRBJ2-7; D gene: TRBD2; clone size: few; V gene: TRBV9; CDR3 protein: CASSVAAGVSYEQYF; CDR3 DNA: TGTGCCAGCAGCGTAGCAGCGGGGGTGTCCTACGAGCAGTACTTC
J gene: TRBJ2-7; D gene: -; clone size: -; V gene: TRBV7-3; CDR3 protein: CASSPFAGTGEQYF; CDR3 DNA: TGTGCCAGCAGCCCTTTCGCCGGGACGGGGGAGCAGTACTTC
J gene: TRBJ2-5; D gene: TRBD2; clone size: -; V gene: TRBV20-1; CDR3 protein: CSAGRGEGMETQYF; CDR3 DNA: TGCAGTGCTGGCCGGGGGGAGGGGATGGAGACCCAGTACTTC
J gene: TRBJ2-5; D gene: TRBD1; clone size: many; V gene: TRBV5-1; CDR3 protein: CASSLGGQAYQETQYF; CDR3 DNA: TGCGCCAGCAGCTTGGGAGGACAGGCGTACCAAGAGACCCAGTACTTC
J gene: TRBJ2-4; D gene: TRBD2; clone size: few; V gene: TRBV7-3; CDR3 protein: CASSRIAGEGNIQYF; CDR3 DNA: TGTGCCAGCAGCCGTATAGCGGGAGAGGGGAACATTCAGTACTTC
J gene: TRBJ2-1; D gene: -; clone size: -; V gene: TRBV11-1; CDR3 protein: CASSPQGHEQFF; CDR3 DNA: TGTGCCAGCAGCCCCCAGGGCCATGAGCAGTTCTTC
J gene: TRBJ2-1; D gene: -; clone size: few; V gene: TRBV29-1; CDR3 protein: CSVPMPSGSSYNEQFF; CDR3 DNA: TGCAGCGTTCCTATGCCGTCGGGAAGCTCCTACAATGAGCAGTTCTTC
J gene: TRBJ1-4; D gene: TRBD1; clone size: few; V gene: TRBV7-9; CDR3 protein: CASNTGTGAEKLFF; CDR3 DNA: TGTGCCAGCAACACCGGGACAGGGGCTGAAAAACTGTTTTTT
J gene: TRBJ2-5; D gene: -; clone size: -; V gene: TRBV6-2/TRBV6-3; CDR3 protein: CASSYHVNTLQETQYF; CDR3 DNA: TGTGCCAGCAGTTACCATGTAAACACGCTACAAGAGACCCAGTACTTC
J gene: TRBJ1-1; D gene: TRBD1; clone size: few; V gene: TRBV28; CDR3 protein: CASRSDRANTEAFF; CDR3 DNA: TGTGCCAGCAGGTCGGACAGGGCGAACACTGAAGCTTTCTTT